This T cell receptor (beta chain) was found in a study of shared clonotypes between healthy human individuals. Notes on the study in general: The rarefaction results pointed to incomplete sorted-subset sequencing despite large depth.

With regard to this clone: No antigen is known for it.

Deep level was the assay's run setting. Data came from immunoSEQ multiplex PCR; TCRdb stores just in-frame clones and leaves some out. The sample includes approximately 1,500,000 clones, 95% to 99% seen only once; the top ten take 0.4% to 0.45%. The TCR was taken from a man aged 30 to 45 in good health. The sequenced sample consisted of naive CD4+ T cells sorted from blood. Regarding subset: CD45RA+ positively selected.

This chain's CDR3 is CASSFRDSAPQHF. The DNA of the CDR3 is TGTGCCAGCAGCTTCCGGGACAGCGCGCCCCAGCATTTT. The gene calls are TRBV9 and TRBJ1-5; 7 positions match TRBD1. CDR1 and CDR2 from the germline V gene are SGDLS and YYNGEE. The CDR3 is 13 residues long. The ends lost 4 bases at V and 9 bases at J; junction bases unmatched: 7.